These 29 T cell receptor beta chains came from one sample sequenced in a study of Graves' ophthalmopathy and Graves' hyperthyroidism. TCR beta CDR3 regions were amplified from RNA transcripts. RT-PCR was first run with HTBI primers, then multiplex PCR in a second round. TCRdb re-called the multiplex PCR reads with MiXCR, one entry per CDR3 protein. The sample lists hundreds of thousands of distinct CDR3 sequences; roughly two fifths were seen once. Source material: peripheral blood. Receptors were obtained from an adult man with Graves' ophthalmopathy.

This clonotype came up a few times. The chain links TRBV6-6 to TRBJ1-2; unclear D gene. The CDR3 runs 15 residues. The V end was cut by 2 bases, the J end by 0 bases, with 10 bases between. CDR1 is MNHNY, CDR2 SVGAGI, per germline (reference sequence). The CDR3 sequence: CASSYLQTANYGYTF. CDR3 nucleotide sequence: TGTGCCAGCAGTTACCTCCAAACAGCTAACTATGGCTACACCTTC.

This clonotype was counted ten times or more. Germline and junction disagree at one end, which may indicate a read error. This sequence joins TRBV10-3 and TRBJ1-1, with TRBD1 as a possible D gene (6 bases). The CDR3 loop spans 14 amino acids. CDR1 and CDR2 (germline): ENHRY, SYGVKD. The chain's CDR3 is CASSLQGQHTEAFF. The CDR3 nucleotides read TGTGCCAGCAGTCTGCAGGGGCAGCACACTGAAGCTTTCTTT.

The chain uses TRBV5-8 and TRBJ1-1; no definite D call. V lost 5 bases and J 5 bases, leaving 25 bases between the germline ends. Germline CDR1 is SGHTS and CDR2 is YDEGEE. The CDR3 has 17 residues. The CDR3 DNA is TGTGCCAGCAGACCGGAGCCTGGGATAGTGATGAGGACTGAAGCTTTCTTT. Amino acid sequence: CASRPEPGIVMRTEAFF.

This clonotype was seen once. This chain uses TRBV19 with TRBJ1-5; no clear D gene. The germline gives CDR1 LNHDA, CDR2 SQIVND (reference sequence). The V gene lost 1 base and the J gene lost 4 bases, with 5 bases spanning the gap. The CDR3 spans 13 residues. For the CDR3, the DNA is TGTGCCAGTAGTATAGCCGATAATCAGCCCCAGCATTTT. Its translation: CASSIADNQPQHF.

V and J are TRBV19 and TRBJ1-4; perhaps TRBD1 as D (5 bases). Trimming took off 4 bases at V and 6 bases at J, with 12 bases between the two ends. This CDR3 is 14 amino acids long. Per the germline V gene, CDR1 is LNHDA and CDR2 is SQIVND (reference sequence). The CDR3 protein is CASSTGWADEKLFF. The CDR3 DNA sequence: TGTGCCAGTAGTACAGGGTGGGCCGATGAAAAACTGTTTTTT.

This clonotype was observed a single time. The CDR3 reads CAISSMWGVNTEAFF. The CDR3 coding sequence is TGTGCCATCAGTTCCATGTGGGGAGTGAACACTGAAGCTTTCTTT. J is TRBJ1-1 and V is TRBV10-3; no firm D call. Germline CDR1 ENHRY, CDR2 SYGVKD. This CDR3 is built from 15 residues. Deletions cut 5 bases from V and 0 bases from J, with 13 bases between.

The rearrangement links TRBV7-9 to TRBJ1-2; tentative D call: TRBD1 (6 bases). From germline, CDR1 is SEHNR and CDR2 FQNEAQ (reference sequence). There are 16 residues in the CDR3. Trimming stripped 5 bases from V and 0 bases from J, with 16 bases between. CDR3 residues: CASSPRGGGTNYGYTF. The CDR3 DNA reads TGTGCCAGCAGCCCCCGGGGGGGCGGTACTAACTATGGCTACACCTTC.

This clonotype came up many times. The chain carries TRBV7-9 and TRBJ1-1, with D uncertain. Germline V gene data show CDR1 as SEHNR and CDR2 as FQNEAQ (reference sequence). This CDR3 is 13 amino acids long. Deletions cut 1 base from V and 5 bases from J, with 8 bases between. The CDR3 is CASSLGRETEAFF. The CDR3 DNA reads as TGTGCCAGCAGCTTAGGAAGGGAAACTGAAGCTTTCTTT.

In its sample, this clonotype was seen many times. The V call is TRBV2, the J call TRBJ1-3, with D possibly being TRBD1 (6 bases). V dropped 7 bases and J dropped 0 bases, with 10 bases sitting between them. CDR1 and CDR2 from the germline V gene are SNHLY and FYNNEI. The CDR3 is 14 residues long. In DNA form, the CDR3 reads TGTGCCAGCATCGGGACAAACTCTGGAAACACCATATATTTT. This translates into CASIGTNSGNTIYF. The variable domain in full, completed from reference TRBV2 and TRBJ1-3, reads EPEVTQTPSHQVTQMGQEVILRCVPISNHLYFYWYRQILGQKVEFLVSFYNNEISEKSEIFDDQFSVERPDGSNFTLKIRSTKLEDSAMYFCASIGTNSGNTIYFGEGSWLTVV.

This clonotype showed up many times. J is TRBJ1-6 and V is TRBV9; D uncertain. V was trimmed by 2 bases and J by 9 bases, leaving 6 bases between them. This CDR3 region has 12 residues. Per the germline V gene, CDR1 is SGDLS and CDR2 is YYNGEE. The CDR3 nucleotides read TGTGCCAGCAGCGTCGGTCGTTCACCCCTCCACTTT. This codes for CASSVGRSPLHF.

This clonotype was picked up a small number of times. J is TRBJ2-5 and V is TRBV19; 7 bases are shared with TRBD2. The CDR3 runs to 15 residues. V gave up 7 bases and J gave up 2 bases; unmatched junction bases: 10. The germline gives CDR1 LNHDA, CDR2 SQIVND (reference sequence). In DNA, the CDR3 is TGTGCCAGTAATAGCGGGCTAGCTCCTCAAGAGACCCAGTACTTC. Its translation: CASNSGLAPQETQYF.

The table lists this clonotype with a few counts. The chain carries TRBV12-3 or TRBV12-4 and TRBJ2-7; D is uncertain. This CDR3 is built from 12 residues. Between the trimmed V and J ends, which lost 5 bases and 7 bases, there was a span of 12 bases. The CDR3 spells CASSRSVWEQYF. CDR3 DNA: TGTGCCAGCAGTCGTTCCGTCTGGGAGCAGTACTTC.

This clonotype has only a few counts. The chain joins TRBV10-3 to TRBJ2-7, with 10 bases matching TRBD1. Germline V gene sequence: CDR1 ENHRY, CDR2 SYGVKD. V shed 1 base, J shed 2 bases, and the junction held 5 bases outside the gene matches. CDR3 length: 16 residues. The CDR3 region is CAISEFEGQGAYEQYF. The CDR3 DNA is TGTGCCATCAGTGAGTTCGAAGGACAGGGGGCCTACGAGCAGTACTTC.

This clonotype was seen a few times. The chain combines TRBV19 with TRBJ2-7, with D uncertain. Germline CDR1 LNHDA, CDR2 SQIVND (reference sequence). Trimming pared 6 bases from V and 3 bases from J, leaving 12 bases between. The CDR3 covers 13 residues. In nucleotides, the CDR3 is TGTGCCAGTAGCAATATTGACGACTACGAGCAGTACTTC. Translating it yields CASSNIDDYEQYF.

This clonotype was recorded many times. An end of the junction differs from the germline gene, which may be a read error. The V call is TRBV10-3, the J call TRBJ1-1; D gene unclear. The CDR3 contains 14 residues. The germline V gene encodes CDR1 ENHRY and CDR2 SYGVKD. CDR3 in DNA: TGTGCCAGCAGTGAATGGAGGGTCGACACTGAAGCTTTCTTT. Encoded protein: CASSEWRVDTEAFF.

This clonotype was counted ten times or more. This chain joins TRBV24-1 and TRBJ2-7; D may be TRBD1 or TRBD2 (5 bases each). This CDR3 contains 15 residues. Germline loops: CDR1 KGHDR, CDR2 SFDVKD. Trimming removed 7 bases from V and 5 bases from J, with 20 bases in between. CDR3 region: CATSPTGQGVHEQYF. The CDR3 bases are TGTGCCACCAGCCCGACGGGGCAGGGAGTCCACGAGCAGTACTTC.

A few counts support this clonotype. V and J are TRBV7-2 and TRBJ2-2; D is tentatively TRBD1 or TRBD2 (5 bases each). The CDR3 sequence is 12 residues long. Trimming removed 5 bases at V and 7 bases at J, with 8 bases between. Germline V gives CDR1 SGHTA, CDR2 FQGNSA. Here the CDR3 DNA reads TGTGCCAGCAGCGGGGGTCACGGGGAGCTGTTTTTT. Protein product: CASSGGHGELFF.

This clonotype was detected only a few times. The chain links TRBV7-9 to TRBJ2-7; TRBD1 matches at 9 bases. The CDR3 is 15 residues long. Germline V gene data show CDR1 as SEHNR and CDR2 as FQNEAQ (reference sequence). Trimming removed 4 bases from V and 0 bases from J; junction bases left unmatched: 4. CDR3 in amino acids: CASSSGQGISYEQYF. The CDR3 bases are TGTGCCAGCAGCTCTGGACAGGGGATCTCCTACGAGCAGTACTTC. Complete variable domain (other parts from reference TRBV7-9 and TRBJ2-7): DTGVSQNPRHKITKRGQNVTFRCDPISEHNRLYWYRQTLGQGPEFLTYFQNEAQLEKSRLLSDRFSAERPKGSFSTLEIQRTEQGDSAMYLCASSSGQGISYEQYFGPGTRLTVT.

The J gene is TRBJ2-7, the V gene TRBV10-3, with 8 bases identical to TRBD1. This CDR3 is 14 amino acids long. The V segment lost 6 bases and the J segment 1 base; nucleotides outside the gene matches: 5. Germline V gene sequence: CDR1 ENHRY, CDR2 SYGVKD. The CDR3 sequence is CAIRQGQESYEQYF. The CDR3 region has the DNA TGTGCCATCAGACAGGGACAGGAGTCCTACGAGCAGTACTTC.

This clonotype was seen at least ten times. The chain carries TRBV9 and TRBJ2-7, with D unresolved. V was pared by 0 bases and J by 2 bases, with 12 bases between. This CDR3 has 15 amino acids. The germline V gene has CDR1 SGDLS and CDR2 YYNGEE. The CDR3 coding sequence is TGTGCCAGCAGCGTAGACTCGAACAGCCCCTACGAGCAGTACTTC. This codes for CASSVDSNSPYEQYF.

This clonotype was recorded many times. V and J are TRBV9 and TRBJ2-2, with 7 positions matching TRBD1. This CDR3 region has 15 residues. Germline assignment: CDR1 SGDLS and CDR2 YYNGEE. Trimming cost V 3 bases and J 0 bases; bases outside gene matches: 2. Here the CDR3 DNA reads TGTGCCAGCAGCGCGGGACAGACGAACACCGGGGAGCTGTTTTTT. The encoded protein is CASSAGQTNTGELFF.

CDR3 sequence: CATEAYNEQYF. The CDR3 DNA reads TGTGCCACTGAGGCCTACAATGAGCAGTACTTC. This chain links TRBV24-1 with TRBJ2-5; D is unresolved. Trimming removed 10 bases from V and 11 bases from J, with 16 bases in between. The V gene's germline CDR1 is KGHDR and CDR2 SFDVKD. The CDR3 loop spans 11 amino acids.

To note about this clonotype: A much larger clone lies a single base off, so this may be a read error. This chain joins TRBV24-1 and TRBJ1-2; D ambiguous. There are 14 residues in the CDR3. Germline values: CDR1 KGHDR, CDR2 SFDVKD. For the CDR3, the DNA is TGTGCCACCAGTGATTTAGTGTCGAACTATGGCTACCCCTTC. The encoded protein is CATSDLVSNYGYPF.

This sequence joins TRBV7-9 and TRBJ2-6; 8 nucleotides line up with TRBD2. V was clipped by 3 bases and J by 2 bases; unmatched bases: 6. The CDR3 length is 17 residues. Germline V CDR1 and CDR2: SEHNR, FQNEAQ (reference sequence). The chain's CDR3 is CASSLVTGGAGANVLTF. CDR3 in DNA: TGTGCCAGCAGCTTGGTTACGGGGGGGGCTGGGGCCAACGTCCTGACTTTC.

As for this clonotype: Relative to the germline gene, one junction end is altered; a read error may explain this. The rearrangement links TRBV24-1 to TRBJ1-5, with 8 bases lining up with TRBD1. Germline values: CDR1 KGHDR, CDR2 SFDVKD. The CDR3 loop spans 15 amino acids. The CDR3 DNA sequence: TGTGCCAGCAGTTACAGGGGGGCGAGTGGGCAGCCCCAGCATTTT. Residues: CASSYRGASGQPQHF.

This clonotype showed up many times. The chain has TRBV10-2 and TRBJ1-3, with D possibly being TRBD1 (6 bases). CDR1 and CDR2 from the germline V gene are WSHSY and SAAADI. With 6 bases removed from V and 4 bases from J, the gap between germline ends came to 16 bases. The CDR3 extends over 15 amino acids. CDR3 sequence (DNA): TGCGCCAGCAGGACTTTCGGACAGTCCGGAAACACCATATATTTT. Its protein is CASRTFGQSGNTIYF.

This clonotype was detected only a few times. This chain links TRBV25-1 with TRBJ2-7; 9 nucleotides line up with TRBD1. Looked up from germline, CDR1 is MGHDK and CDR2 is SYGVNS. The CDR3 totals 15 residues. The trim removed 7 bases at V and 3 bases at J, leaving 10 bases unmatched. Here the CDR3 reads CASTIQGATLYEQYF. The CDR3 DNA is TGTGCCAGCACCATACAGGGGGCTACCCTCTACGAGCAGTACTTC.

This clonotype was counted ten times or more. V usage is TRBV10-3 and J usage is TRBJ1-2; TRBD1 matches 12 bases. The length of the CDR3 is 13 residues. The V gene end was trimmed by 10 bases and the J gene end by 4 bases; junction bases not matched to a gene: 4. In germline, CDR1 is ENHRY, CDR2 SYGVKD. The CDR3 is CATGTGGVYGYTF. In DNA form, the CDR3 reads TGTGCCACCGGGACAGGGGGCGTCTATGGCTACACCTTC.

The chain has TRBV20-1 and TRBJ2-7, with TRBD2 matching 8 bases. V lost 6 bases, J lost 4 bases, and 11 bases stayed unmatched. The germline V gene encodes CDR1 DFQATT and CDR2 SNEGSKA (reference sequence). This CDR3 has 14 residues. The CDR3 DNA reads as TGCAGTGCCGCGACGAGCGGGAGTATGTACGAGCAGTACTTC. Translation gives CSAATSGSMYEQYF.